Listed below are T cell receptor beta chains from one sample, sequenced in a study of shared clonotypes between healthy human individuals. Sequenced by immunoSEQ multiplex PCR; TCRdb stores in-frame clones only, minus some. The table shows approximately 530,000 clones, with about 96% occurring only once. The sequencing input was naive CD4+ T cells sorted from blood. Receptor source: a woman aged 30 to 39 in good health. Both conserved end residues are part of each CDR3. Each record gives: clone size, D gene, J gene, V gene, CDR3 protein, CDR3 DNA. The D gene is left open where the match is weak. Some rows mark clone size as missing; the rest say once, few, many or name a class of expanded clone.

>-|TRBD2|TRBJ2-5|TRBV6-1
CASSGQGGETQYF
TGTGCCAGCAGTGGGCAGGGAGGGGAGACCCAGTACTTC
>-|TRBD2|TRBJ2-7|TRBV27
CASSFILGSSGSHEQYF
TGTGCCAGCAGTTTTATTCTGGGGTCTAGCGGGAGCCACGAGCAGTACTTC
>-|TRBD1|TRBJ1-3|TRBV4-1
CASSRIGQGFGNTIYF
TGCGCCAGCAGCCGGATCGGACAGGGCTTCGGAAACACCATATATTTT
>-|-|TRBJ2-7|TRBV20-1
CSATYSHEQYF
TGCAGTGCTACCTACTCCCACGAGCAGTACTTC
>once|-|TRBJ1-1|TRBV28
CASSFDRFGTEAFF
TGTGCCAGCAGTTTTGACAGGTTCGGCACTGAAGCTTTCTTT
>-|-|TRBJ2-3|TRBV28
CASMGTGTTDTQYF
TGTGCCAGCATGGGAACGGGGACAACAGATACGCAGTATTTT
>-|-|TRBJ2-5|TRBV6-1
CASSEAGFGETQYF
TGTGCCAGCAGTGAAGCAGGGTTCGGAGAGACCCAGTACTTC
>-|TRBD2|TRBJ2-7|TRBV28
CASSQASGSPYEQYF
TGTGCCAGCAGTCAAGCTAGCGGGAGCCCCTACGAGCAGTACTTC
>-|TRBD2|TRBJ2-1|TRBV7-6
CASSLGVAGGPGAEQFF
TGTGCCAGCAGCTTAGGGGTAGCGGGAGGGCCAGGCGCTGAGCAGTTCTTC
>-|-|TRBJ2-5|TRBV11-2
CASSLEYETQYF
TGTGCCAGCAGCTTAGAGTATGAGACCCAGTACTTC